The present T cell receptor beta chain was sequenced within a study of blood T cells in healthy people across ages. Study observations and caveats: Because donor CMV status was unknown, expanded clonotype changes were possibly confounded. Long-lived donors carried more naive CD4+ cells and greater diversity than aged donors.

A second PCR of 7 to 11 cycles used a sample-barcoded 5' primer and a J-beta primer mix. TCRdb called the 5' RACE reads again in MiXCR, with one record for every CDR3 protein. In the table there are roughly 650,000 distinct CDR3 sequences, less than 40% of which are singletons. This clonotype was seen at least ten times. Its antigen remains unknown. Samples each had at least 5 micrograms of total RNA extracted. Looked up from germline, CDR1 is SEHNR and CDR2 is FQNEAQ (reference sequence). V shed 0 bases, J shed 4 bases, and the junction held 5 bases outside the gene matches. The CDR3 is made up of 15 amino acids.

V and J are TRBV7-9 and TRBJ2-5, with TRBD1 matching 7 bases. The sequence was collected from a woman over 75 in good health. Source material: blood. The CDR3 sequence: CASSLATGAAETQYF. The CDR3 DNA sequence: TGTGCCAGCAGCTTAGCTACAGGGGCCGCAGAGACCCAGTACTTC. The full variable domain, rest sourced from reference TRBV7-9 and TRBJ2-5, is DTGVSQNPRHKITKRGQNVTFRCDPISEHNRLYWYRQTLGQGPEFLTYFQNEAQLEKSRLLSDRFSAERPKGSFSTLEIQRTEQGDSAMYLCASSLATGAAETQYFGPGTRLLVL.